This T cell receptor (beta chain) was captured in a study of blood T cell repertoires in COVID-19. The wider study: Samples came from the United States, Italy and Spain, spanning acute and convalescent COVID-19. From T cells, B-cell-depleted T cells, or PBMCs came the material, which was cDNA or gDNA.

Per the original data handling: Cell counts per sample came from amplifying reference gene primers. Generated by immunoSEQ multiplex PCR, the TCRdb table keeps only in-frame clones and is missing some. V, J and clone size are those of that table, while D and trimming were read from the DNA. This sample has roughly 53,000 clones; more than 90% occur once, and the top ten carry approximately 3%. The germline V gene has CDR1 MGHRA and CDR2 YSYEKL. The V end was cut by 3 bases, the J end by 3 bases, with 17 bases between. CDR3 length: 17 amino acids. This TCR came from a human donor in a cohort sampled during active COVID-19. Specimen: peripheral blood. The J gene is TRBJ2-2, the V gene TRBV4-1, with D possibly TRBD2 on 6 matching bases. For the CDR3, the DNA is TGCGCCAGCAGCCAGCACGGAGGGTCGGTTTACACCGGGGAGCTGTTTTTT. Amino acids: CASSQHGGSVYTGELFF.